The 24 T cell receptor beta chains reported below all come from one sample, sequenced in a study of T cells after posttransplantation cyclophosphamide. Some clones are missing from TCRdb's copy, which holds only in-frame ones; the method was immunoSEQ multiplex PCR. The sample has some 40,000 clones, none seen only once. Sequenced material: PBMCs. All receptors derive from a man aged 30 to 45 in good health and a related stem cell transplant donor.

The rearrangement links TRBV6-1 to TRBJ2-4; D not certain. Trimming left V 0 bases short and J 0 bases short, with 9 bases between. The length of the CDR3 is 16 residues. Germline V gene sequence: CDR1 MNHNS, CDR2 SASEGT. In DNA form, the CDR3 reads TGTGCCAGCAGTGAAGCAGCCAGACTAGCCAAAAACATTCAGTACTTC. This translates into CASSEAARLAKNIQYF.

The chain employs TRBV6-6 and TRBJ1-4; D unresolved. The CDR3 length is 16 residues. The germline CDR1 and CDR2 sequences are MNHNY and SVGAGI (reference sequence). V was shortened by 4 bases and J by 0 bases, with 12 bases between the two germline ends. Written as DNA, the CDR3 is TGTGCCAGCAGTTCCTTCCCTAGATCAACTAATGAAAAACTGTTTTTT. Translating it yields CASSSFPRSTNEKLFF.

This clone was picked up a small number of times. The chain is built from TRBV18 and TRBJ1-2; TRBD1 matches 9 bases. The CDR3 is 18 amino acids. Trimming cost V 2 bases and J 2 bases; bases outside gene matches: 12. Germline CDR1 KGHSH, CDR2 LQKENI. This CDR3 reads CASSPIGATGGINYGYTF. In nucleotides, the CDR3 is TGTGCCAGCTCACCAATAGGAGCGACAGGGGGTATAAACTATGGCTACACCTTC.

This clone was observed many times. The V gene is TRBV4-2, the J gene TRBJ1-3; D call uncertain. Germline V lookup: CDR1 LGHNA, CDR2 YNFKEQ. The CDR3 totals 15 residues. Deletions cut 1 base from V and 1 base from J, with 8 bases between. The CDR3 DNA sequence: TGTGCCAGCAGCCAAGGTGCGGCGTCTGGAAACACCATATATTTT. Translation: CASSQGAASGNTIYF.

This clone was counted at least ten times. V usage is TRBV6-5 and J usage is TRBJ1-1, with 10 nucleotides matching TRBD1. Germline values: CDR1 MNHEY, CDR2 SVGAGI. V shed 6 bases and J 5 bases; nucleotides not matched to a gene: 3. The CDR3 runs to 13 residues. The CDR3, as DNA: TGTGCCAGCAGCCGACAGGGGGCTACTGAAGCTTTCTTT. The encoded protein is CASSRQGATEAFF.

In this sample, this clone turned up many times. The chain combines TRBV11-3 with TRBJ1-6, with D maybe TRBD1 (5 bases). Trimming left V 4 bases short and J 6 bases short, with 16 bases between. Germline-derived CDR1 and CDR2 are SGHNT and YENEEA. The CDR3 has 16 residues. The DNA for the CDR3 is TGTGCCAGCAGCTCCCGGTACAGGCGATCTAATTCACCCCTCCACTTT. Protein: CASSSRYRRSNSPLHF.

This clone was counted at least ten times. The CDR3 loop is CASSYQNTDTQYF. CDR3 DNA: TGTGCCAGCAGCTATCAGAACACAGATACGCAGTATTTT. The rearrangement joins TRBV5-6 to TRBJ2-3; D not resolved. Trimming took off 3 bases at V and 2 bases at J, with 7 bases between the two ends. The CDR3 has 13 residues. Looked up from germline, CDR1 is SGHDT and CDR2 is YYEEEE.

The table lists this clone with many counts. The chain combines TRBV7-8 with TRBJ1-1; TRBD1 might be the D (6 bases). V was cut by 0 bases and J by 1 base, with 9 bases left in between. Germline CDR1 SGHVS, CDR2 FQNEAQ. The length of the CDR3 is 15 residues. For the CDR3, the DNA is TGTGCCAGCAGCTTAGCTCGAGGGGGGAACACTGAAGCTTTCTTT. Its translation is CASSLARGGNTEAFF.

V and J are TRBV24-1 and TRBJ2-3, with 12 bases lining up with TRBD2. Germline V CDR1 and CDR2: KGHDR, SFDVKD. The V gene end was trimmed by 3 bases and the J gene end by 10 bases; junction bases not matched to a gene: 10. The length of the CDR3 is 16 residues. This CDR3 is CATSDRTSGASGAQYF. The CDR3 DNA reads TGTGCCACCAGTGATCGGACTAGCGGGGCCTCGGGGGCGCAGTATTTT.

This clone was detected ten times or more. This chain connects TRBV11-3 to TRBJ2-7; 11 bases are shared with TRBD1. Germline CDR1 and CDR2: SGHNT and YENEEA. CDR3 length: 15 amino acids. With V trimmed by 4 bases and J by 3 bases, 5 bases remained unmatched. CDR3 residues: CASSSGTGGDYEQYF. The CDR3 nucleotides are TGTGCCAGCAGCTCCGGGACAGGGGGGGACTACGAGCAGTACTTC.

This clone was observed many times. The gene calls are TRBV12-5 and TRBJ1-5; D unresolved. The germline V gene encodes CDR1 LGHNT and CDR2 FRNRAP. There are 15 residues in the CDR3. V was shortened by 3 bases and J by 3 bases, with 12 bases between the two germline ends. The CDR3 nucleotides read TGTGCTAGTGGTTTAGAGACAATCTCCAATCAGCCCCAGCATTTT. Its translation: CASGLETISNQPQHF.

This clone was observed at least ten times. The chain couples TRBV5-5 to TRBJ2-1; 12 bases match TRBD1. CDR3 length equals 16 residues. With V trimmed by 1 base and J by 8 bases, 7 bases remained unmatched. The germline gives CDR1 SGHKS, CDR2 YYEKEE (reference sequence). CDR3 region: CASSLFLGTGGDEQFF. In nucleotides, the CDR3 is TGTGCCAGCAGCTTGTTCTTAGGGACAGGGGGCGATGAGCAGTTCTTC.

Many counts were recorded for this clone. V usage is TRBV6-2 or TRBV6-3 and J usage is TRBJ2-3; 9 nucleotides align to TRBD2. The CDR3 contains 14 residues. Germline values: CDR1 MNHEY, CDR2 SVGEGT. Losses at the gene ends were 9 bases for V and 5 bases for J; bases not matched to a gene: 9. The CDR3 region is CASNLGLARDTQYF. The CDR3 DNA sequence: TGTGCCAGTAACCTGGGACTAGCTAGAGATACGCAGTATTTT.

This clone was seen a handful of times. The V call is TRBV29-1, the J call TRBJ1-1; 7 bases line up with TRBD1. The germline gives CDR1 SQVTM, CDR2 ANQGSEA. This CDR3 comprises 14 residues. Trimming cost V 5 bases and J 4 bases; bases outside gene matches: 10. CDR3 sequence (DNA): TGCAGCGTTAACCGACAGGGAGTGAGCACTGAAGCTTTCTTT. Its protein product is CSVNRQGVSTEAFF.

This clone was recorded at least ten times. This rearrangement joins TRBV6-5 to TRBJ2-1, with a weak D call TRBD1 (6 bases). The CDR3 covers 15 residues. From germline, CDR1 is MNHEY and CDR2 SVGAGI. V lost 4 bases, J lost 5 bases, and 15 bases lay in between. The CDR3 is CASSFFRGVNNEQFF. CDR3 nucleotide sequence: TGTGCCAGCAGTTTCTTCAGGGGTGTAAACAATGAGCAGTTCTTC.

This clone was picked up many times. This sequence joins TRBV19 and TRBJ1-5; no clear D. V lost 3 bases, J lost 4 bases, and 7 bases lay in between. This CDR3 has 13 residues. Germline V CDR1 and CDR2: LNHDA, SQIVND (reference sequence). The CDR3 region is CASSIWRNQPQHF. The CDR3 nucleotides read TGTGCCAGTAGTATTTGGCGGAATCAGCCCCAGCATTTT.

In its sample, this clone was seen many times. This CDR3 is CASSVSGEGVAFF. CDR3 coding DNA: TGTGCCAGCAGCGTCTCCGGGGAGGGGGTAGCTTTCTTT. The V gene is TRBV9, the J gene TRBJ1-1; D might be TRBD1 (6 bases). Trimming shortened V by 2 bases and J by 10 bases, and 15 bases separated the two germline ends. The CDR3 is 13 amino acids. CDR1 SGDLS and CDR2 YYNGEE come from the germline V gene.

This clone came up many times. In DNA form, the CDR3 reads TGTGCCAGCAGCTTGGACCCCAGACGGAGGGGTCAGCCCCAGCATTTT. Translation gives CASSLDPRRRGQPQHF. The chain joins TRBV5-8 to TRBJ1-5, with D maybe TRBD1 (5 bases). CDR1 SGHTS and CDR2 YDEGEE come from the germline V gene. Trimming removed 0 bases from V and 6 bases from J, with 16 bases in between. This CDR3 has 16 residues.

This clone was recorded many times. This chain links TRBV28 with TRBJ1-5; D perhaps matches TRBD1 (6 bases). The CDR3 is 13 residues long. The V gene's germline CDR1 is MDHEN and CDR2 SYDVKM. Trimming pared 10 bases from V and 3 bases from J, leaving 13 bases between. CDR3 in amino acids: CANAQGINQPQHF. The CDR3 DNA reads TGTGCCAACGCACAGGGTATCAATCAGCCCCAGCATTTT.

This clone was detected ten times or more. This chain connects TRBV18 to TRBJ2-1; TRBD1 matches 7 bases. J gave up 8 bases and V 4 bases, and 5 bases lay outside the gene matches. Germline CDR1 KGHSH, CDR2 LQKENI. There are 13 residues in the CDR3. Here the CDR3 reads CASSLDRVDEQFF. CDR3 sequence (DNA): TGTGCCAGCTCACTTGACAGGGTGGATGAGCAGTTCTTC.

This clone was seen at least ten times. This chain joins TRBV19 and TRBJ2-5, with D possibly being TRBD1 (6 bases). Germline values: CDR1 LNHDA, CDR2 SQIVND (reference sequence). The CDR3 is 13 residues long. The V and J ends lost 9 bases and 5 bases respectively, with 16 bases between them. CDR3 loop: CASRDITTETQYF. The CDR3 DNA sequence: TGTGCCAGCCGGGACATAACTACCGAGACCCAGTACTTC.

This clone was found a few times. The rearrangement links TRBV28 to TRBJ1-1; 8 bases agree with TRBD1. CDR1 and CDR2 (germline): MDHEN, SYDVKM. The CDR3 spans 14 residues. Trimming removed 5 bases from V and 11 bases from J; junction bases left unmatched: 13. The CDR3 protein is CASSRMDRESRAFF. As DNA, the CDR3 is TGTGCCAGCAGTAGAATGGACAGGGAAAGTCGGGCTTTCTTT. Based on the CDR3 plus reference TRBV28 and TRBJ1-1, the full variable domain is DVKVTQSSRYLVKRTGEKVFLECVQDMDHENMFWYRQDPGLGLRLIYFSYDVKMKEKGDIPEGYSVSREKKERFSLILESASTNQTSMYLCASSRMDRESRAFFGQGTRLTVV.

This clone was found many times. The V and J genes are TRBV24-1 and TRBJ1-5, with 7 bases identical to TRBD1. This CDR3 is built from 14 residues. Trimming removed 3 bases from V and 4 bases from J; junction bases left unmatched: 2. Germline CDR1 and CDR2: KGHDR and SFDVKD. The CDR3 loop reads CATSDLTGNQPQHF. The CDR3 coding sequence is TGTGCCACCAGTGATCTGACAGGGAATCAGCCCCAGCATTTT.

There are many counts of this clone. The chain carries TRBV6-2 or TRBV6-3 and TRBJ2-7; D is ambiguous. CDR3 size: 11 residues. The germline gives CDR1 MNHEY, CDR2 SVGEGT. V was cut by 6 bases and J by 3 bases, with 6 bases left in between. The CDR3: CASSRGYEQYF. CDR3 sequence (DNA): TGTGCCAGCAGCCGAGGCTACGAGCAGTACTTC.